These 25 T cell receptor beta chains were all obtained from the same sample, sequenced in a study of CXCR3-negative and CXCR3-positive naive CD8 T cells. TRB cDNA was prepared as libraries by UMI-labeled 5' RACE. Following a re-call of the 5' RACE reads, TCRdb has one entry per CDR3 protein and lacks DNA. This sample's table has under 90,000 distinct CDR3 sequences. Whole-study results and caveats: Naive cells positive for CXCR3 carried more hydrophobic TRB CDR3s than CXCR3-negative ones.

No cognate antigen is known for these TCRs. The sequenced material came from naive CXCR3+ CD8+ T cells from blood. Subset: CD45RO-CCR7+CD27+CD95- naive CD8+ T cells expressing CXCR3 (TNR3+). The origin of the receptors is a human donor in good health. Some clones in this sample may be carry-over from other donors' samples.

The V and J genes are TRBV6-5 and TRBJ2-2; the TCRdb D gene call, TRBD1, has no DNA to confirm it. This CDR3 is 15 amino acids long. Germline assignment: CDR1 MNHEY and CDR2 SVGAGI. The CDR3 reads CASNLDRANTGELFF.

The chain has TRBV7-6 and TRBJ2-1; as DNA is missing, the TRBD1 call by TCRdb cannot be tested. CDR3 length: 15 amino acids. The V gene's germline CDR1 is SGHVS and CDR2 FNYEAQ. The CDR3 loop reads CASSSGQGGVNEQFF.

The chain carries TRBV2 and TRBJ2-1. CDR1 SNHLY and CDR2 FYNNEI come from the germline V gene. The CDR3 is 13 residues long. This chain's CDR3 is CASLLSVGYEQIF.

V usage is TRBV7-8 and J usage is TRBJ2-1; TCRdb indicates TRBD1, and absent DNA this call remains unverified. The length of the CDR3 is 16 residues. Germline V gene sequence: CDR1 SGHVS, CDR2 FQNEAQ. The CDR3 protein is CASSLVGTYSYNEQFF.

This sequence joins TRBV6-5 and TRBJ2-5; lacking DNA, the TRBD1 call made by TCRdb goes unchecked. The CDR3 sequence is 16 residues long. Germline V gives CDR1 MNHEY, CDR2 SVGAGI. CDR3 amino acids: CASSYSPDRVQETQYF.

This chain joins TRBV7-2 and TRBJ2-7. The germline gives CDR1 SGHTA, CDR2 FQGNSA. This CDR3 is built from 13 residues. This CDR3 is CASSGKPYYEQYF.

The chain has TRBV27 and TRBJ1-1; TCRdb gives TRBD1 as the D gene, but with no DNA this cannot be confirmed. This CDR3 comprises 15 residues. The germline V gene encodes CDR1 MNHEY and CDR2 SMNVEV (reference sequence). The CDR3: CASSSYRIEETEAFF.

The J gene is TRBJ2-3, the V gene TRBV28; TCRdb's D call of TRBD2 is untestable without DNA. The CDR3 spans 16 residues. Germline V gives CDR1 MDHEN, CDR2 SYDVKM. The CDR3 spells CASSTQRGGIRDTQYF.

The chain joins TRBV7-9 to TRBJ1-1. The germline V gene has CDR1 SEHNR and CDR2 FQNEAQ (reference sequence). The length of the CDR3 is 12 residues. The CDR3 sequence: CASSFGPTEAFF.

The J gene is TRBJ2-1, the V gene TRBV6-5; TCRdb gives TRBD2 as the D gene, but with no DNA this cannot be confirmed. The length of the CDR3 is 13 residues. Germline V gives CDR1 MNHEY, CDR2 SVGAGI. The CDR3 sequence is CASSLGGGGEQFF.

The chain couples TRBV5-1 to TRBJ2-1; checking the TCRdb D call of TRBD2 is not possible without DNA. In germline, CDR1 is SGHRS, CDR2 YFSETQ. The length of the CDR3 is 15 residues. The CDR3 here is CASSLGGRADNEQFF.

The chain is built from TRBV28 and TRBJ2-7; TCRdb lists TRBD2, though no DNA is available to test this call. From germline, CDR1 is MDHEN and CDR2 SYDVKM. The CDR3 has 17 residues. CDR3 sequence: CASSTFRLAGVPYEQYF.

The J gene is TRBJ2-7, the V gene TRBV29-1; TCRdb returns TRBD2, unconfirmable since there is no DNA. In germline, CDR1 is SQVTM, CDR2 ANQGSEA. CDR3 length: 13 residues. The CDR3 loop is CSVGASPYYEQYF.

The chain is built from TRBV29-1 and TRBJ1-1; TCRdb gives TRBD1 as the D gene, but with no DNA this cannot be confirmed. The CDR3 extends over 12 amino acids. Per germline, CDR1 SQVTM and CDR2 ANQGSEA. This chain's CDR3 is CSAPDTNTEAFF.

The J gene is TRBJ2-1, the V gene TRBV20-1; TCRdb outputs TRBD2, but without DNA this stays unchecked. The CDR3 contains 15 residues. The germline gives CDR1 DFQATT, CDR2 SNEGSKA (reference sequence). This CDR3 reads CSAYEREVPYNEQFF.

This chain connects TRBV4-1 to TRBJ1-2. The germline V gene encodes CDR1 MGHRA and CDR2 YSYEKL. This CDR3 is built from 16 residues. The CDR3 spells CASSQDWVSETGGYTF.

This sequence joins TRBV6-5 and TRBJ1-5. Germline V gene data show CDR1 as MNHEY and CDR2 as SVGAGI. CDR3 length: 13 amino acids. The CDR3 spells CASSYAENQPQHF.

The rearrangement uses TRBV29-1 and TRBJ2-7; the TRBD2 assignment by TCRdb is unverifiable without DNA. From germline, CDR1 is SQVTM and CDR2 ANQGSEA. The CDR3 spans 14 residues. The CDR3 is CSVASGHSSYEQYF.

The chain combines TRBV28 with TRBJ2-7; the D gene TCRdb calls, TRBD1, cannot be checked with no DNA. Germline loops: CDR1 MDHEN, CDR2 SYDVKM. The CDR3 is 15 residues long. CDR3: CASSLGPDSSYEQYF.

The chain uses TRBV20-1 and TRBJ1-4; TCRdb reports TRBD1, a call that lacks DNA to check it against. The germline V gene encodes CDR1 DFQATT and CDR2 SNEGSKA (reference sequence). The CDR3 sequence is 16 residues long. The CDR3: CSASGQEPQPNEKLFF.

CDR3 loop: CASSPRTIIGIEDEQFF. The rearrangement joins TRBV9 to TRBJ2-1; without DNA, the TCRdb call of TRBD2 cannot be checked. This CDR3 is 17 amino acids long. Germline V gene data show CDR1 as SGDLS and CDR2 as YYNGEE. Together with reference TRBV9 and TRBJ2-1, the CDR3 gives the full variable domain: DSGVTQTPKHLITATGQRVTLRCSPRSGDLSVYWYQQSLDQGLQFLIQYYNGEERAKGNILERFSAQQFPDLHSELNLSSLELGDSALYFCASSPRTIIGIEDEQFFGPGTRLTVL.

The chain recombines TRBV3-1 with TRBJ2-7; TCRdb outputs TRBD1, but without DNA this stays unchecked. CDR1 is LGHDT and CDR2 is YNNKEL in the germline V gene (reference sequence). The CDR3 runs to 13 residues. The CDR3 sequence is CASSRTGSDEQYF.

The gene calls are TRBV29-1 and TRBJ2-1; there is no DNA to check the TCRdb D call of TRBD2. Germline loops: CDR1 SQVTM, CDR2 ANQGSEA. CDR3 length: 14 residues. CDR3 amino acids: CSVESLAGKDEQFF.

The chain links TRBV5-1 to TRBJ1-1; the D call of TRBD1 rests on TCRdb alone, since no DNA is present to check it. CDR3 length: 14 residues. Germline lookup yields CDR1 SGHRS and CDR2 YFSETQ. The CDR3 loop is CASSLSGVNTEAFF.

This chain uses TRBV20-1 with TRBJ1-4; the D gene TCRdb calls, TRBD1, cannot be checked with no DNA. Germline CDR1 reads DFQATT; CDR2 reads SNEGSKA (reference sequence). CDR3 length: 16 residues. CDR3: CSARDMDSYYNEKLFF.